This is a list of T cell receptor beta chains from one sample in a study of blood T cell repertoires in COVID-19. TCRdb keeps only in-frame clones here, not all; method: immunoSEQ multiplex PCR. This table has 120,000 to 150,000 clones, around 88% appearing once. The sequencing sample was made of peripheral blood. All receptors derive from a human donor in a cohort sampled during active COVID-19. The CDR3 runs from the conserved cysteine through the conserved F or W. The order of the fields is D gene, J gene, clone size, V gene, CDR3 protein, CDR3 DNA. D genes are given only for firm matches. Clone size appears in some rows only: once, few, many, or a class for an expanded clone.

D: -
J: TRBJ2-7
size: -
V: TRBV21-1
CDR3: CASNARTGGGYEQYF
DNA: TGTGCCAGCAACGCCCGGACAGGGGGCGGGTACGAGCAGTACTTC

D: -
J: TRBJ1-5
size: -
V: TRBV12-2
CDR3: CASRLAGQFSNQPQHF
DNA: TGTGCAAGTCGCTTAGCCGGACAGTTTAGCAATCAGCCCCAGCATTTT

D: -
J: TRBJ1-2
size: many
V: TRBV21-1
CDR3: CASRGRHLLGYTF
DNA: TGTGCCAGCAGGGGGAGACATCTACTTGGCTACACCTTC

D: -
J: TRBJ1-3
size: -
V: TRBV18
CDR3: CASSRADTIYF
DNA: TGTGCCAGCTCACGAGCGGACACCATATATTTT

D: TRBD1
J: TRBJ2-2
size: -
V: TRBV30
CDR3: CAWSSGQGGTGELFF
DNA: TGTGCCTGGAGTTCGGGACAGGGAGGAACCGGGGAGCTGTTTTTT

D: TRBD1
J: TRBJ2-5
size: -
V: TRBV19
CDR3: CASSTGQELRETQYF
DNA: TGTGCCAGTAGTACTGGACAGGAATTAAGGGAGACCCAGTACTTC

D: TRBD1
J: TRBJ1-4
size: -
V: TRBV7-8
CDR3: CASSATGTGNEKLFF
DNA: TGTGCCAGCAGCGCCACCGGGACAGGGAATGAAAAACTGTTTTTT

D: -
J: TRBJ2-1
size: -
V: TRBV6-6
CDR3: CASSSTTSFYNEQFF
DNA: TGTGCCAGCAGTTCTACCACGAGTTTCTACAATGAGCAGTTCTTC

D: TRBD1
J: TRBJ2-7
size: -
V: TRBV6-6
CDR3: CASSYGQGSYEQYF
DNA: TGTGCCAGCAGTTACGGACAGGGTTCCTACGAGCAGTACTTC

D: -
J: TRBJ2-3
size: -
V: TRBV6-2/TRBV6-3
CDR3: CASSPLTGTSTDTQYF
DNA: TGTGCCAGCAGTCCCCTGACAGGTACTAGCACAGATACGCAGTATTTT

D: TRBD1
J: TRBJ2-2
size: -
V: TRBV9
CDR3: CASSVVPTGGAGELFF
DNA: TGTGCCAGCAGCGTAGTCCCGACAGGGGGGGCCGGGGAGCTGTTTTTT

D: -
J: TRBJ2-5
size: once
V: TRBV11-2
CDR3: CASSSSSDQETQYF
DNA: TGTGCCAGCAGCTCCTCTAGCGACCAAGAGACCCAGTACTTC

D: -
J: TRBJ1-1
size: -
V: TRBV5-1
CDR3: CASSLGGGGANTEAFF
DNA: TGCGCCAGCAGCTTGGGAGGCGGTGGGGCGAACACTGAAGCTTTCTTT

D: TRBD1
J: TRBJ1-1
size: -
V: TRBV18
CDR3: CASSPLQGAGTEAFF
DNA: TGTGCCAGCTCACCACTTCAGGGGGCCGGGACTGAAGCTTTCTTT

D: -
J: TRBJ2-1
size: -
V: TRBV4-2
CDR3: CASSYVPGTYNEQFF
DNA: TGTGCCAGCAGCTATGTACCGGGAACCTACAATGAGCAGTTCTTC

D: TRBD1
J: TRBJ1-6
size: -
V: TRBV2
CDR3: CASSGEGQGRSPLHF
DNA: TGTGCCAGCAGTGGAGAGGGACAGGGCAGGTCACCCCTCCACTTT

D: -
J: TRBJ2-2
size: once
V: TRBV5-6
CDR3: CASSLGGGEYTGELFF
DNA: TGTGCCAGCAGCTTGGGAGGCGGGGAGTACACCGGGGAGCTGTTTTTT

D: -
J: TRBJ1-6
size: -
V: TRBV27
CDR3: CASSLSTVEGNSPLHF
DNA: TGTGCCAGCAGTTTATCGACGGTAGAGGGTAATTCACCCCTCCACTTT

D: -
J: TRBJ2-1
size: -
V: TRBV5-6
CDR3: CASSFPIIGENEQFF
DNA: TGTGCCAGCAGCTTCCCAATTATAGGAGAAAATGAGCAGTTCTTC

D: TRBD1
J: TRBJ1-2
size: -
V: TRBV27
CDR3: CASSTRDRGRGGYTF
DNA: TGTGCCAGCAGTACCCGGGACAGGGGGCGAGGAGGCTACACCTTC

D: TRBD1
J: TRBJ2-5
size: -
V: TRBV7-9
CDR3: CASSPGQGTGGQETQYF
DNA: TGTGCCAGCAGCCCGGGACAGGGGACGGGGGGACAAGAGACCCAGTACTTC

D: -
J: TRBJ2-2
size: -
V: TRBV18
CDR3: CASSPGTRGAGELFF
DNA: TGTGCCAGCTCACCAGGGACCAGGGGCGCCGGGGAGCTGTTTTTT

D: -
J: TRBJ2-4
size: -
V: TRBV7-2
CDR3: CASSLASGGLNIQYF
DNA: TGTGCCAGCAGCTTAGCGAGCGGAGGGTTGAACATTCAGTACTTC

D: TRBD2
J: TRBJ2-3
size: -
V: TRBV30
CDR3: CASSKPTSGGALDTQYF
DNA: TGTGCCTCCTCTAAGCCAACTAGCGGGGGGGCTTTGGATACGCAGTATTTT

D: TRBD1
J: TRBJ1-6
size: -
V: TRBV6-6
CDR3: CASSPRPTGDYNSPLHF
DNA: TGTGCCAGCAGTCCCAGACCGACAGGGGACTATAATTCACCCCTCCACTTT

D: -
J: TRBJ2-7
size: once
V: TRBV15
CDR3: CATSIDRSYEQYF
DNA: TGTGCCACGTCAATAGACAGGTCCTACGAGCAGTACTTC

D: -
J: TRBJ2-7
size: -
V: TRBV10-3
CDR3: CATKSQGLANEQYF
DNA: TGTGCCACCAAGTCTCAGGGTCTAGCGAACGAGCAGTACTTC

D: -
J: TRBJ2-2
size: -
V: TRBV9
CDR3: CASSVGLEQTGELFF
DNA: TGTGCCAGCAGCGTAGGTCTAGAACAAACCGGGGAGCTGTTTTTT

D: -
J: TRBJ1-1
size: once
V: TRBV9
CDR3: CASSVGNMNTEAFF
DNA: TGTGCCAGCAGCGTCGGGAACATGAACACTGAAGCTTTCTTT

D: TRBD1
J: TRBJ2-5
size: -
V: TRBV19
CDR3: CASSIRTGLETQYF
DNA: TGTGCCAGTAGTATTAGGACAGGGTTAGAGACCCAGTACTTC

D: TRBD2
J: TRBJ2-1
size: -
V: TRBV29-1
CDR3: CSVGGLAGASYNEQFF
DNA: TGCAGCGTGGGGGGACTAGCGGGGGCCTCCTACAATGAGCAGTTCTTC

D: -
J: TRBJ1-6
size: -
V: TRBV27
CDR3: CASSFLQGGSPLHF
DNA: TGTGCCAGCAGTTTTCTACAGGGTGGCTCACCCCTCCACTTT

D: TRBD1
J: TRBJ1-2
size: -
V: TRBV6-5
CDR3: CASSYGTGVGYTF
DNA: TGTGCCAGCAGTTACGGGACAGGGGTCGGCTACACCTTC

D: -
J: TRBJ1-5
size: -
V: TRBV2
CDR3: CASSESPGMSQPQHF
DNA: TGTGCCAGCAGTGAAAGTCCAGGGATGAGTCAGCCCCAGCATTTT

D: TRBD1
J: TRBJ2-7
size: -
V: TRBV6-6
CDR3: CASSPWTGREQYF
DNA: TGTGCCAGCAGTCCTTGGACAGGGCGTGAGCAGTACTTC

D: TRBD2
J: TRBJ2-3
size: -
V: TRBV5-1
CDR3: CASSSSGGTDTQYF
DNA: TGCGCCAGCAGCTCTAGCGGGGGAACAGATACGCAGTATTTT

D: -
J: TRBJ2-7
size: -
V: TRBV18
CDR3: CASSADGGRSFYEQYF
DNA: TGTGCCAGCTCAGCAGACGGGGGACGCTCCTTCTACGAGCAGTACTTC

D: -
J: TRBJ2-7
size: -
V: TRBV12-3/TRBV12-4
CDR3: CASSPQEYEQYF
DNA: TGTGCCAGCAGTCCCCAAGAGTACGAGCAGTACTTC

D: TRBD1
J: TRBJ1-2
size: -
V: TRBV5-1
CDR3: CASSSRPGTGLGTF
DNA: TGCGCCAGCAGCTCACGTCCCGGGACAGGGTTGGGCACCTTC

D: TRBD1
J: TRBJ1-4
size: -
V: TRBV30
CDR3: CAWSLQGVGEKLFF
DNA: TGTGCCTGGAGCCTACAGGGGGTTGGAGAAAAACTGTTTTTT

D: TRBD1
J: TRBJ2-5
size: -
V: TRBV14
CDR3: CASSRGHQETQYF
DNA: TGTGCCAGCTCCAGGGGGCACCAAGAGACCCAGTACTTC

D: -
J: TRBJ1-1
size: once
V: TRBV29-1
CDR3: CSASGPIGTEAFF
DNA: TGCAGCGCATCGGGTCCGATAGGCACTGAAGCTTTCTTT

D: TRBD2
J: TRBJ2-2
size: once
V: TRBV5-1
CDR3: CASSPRPSGNTGELFF
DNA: TGCGCCAGCAGCCCCAGGCCTAGCGGAAACACCGGGGAGCTGTTTTTT

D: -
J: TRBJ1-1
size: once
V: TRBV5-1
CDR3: CASSLSGQDTEAFF
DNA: TGCGCCAGCAGCTTATCGGGACAAGACACTGAAGCTTTCTTT

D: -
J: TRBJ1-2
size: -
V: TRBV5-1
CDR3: CASSPPTGIDGYTF
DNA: TGCGCCAGCAGCCCCCCGACAGGAATAGATGGCTACACCTTC

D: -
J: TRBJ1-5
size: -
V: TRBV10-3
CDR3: CAVGSGISNQPQHF
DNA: TGTGCCGTGGGGAGCGGTATTAGCAATCAGCCCCAGCATTTT

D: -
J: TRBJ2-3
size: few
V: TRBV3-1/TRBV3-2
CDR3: CASSQERLDTDTQYF
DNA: TGTGCCAGCAGCCAAGAGAGACTAGACACAGATACGCAGTATTTT

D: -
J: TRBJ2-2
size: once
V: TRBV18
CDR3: CASSLTEAGELFF
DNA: TGTGCCAGCTCCCTGACAGAAGCCGGGGAGCTGTTTTTT

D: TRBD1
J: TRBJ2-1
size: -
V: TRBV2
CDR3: CASSFRGSSSYNEQFF
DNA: TGTGCCAGCAGCTTCAGGGGGTCCAGCTCCTACAATGAGCAGTTCTTC

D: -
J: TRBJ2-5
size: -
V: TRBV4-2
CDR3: CASSQDQAGLETQYF
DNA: TGTGCCAGCAGCCAAGATCAGGCGGGGTTGGAGACCCAGTACTTC

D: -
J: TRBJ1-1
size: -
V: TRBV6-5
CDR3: CASSTRTEAFF
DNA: TGTGCCAGCAGTACGAGGACTGAAGCTTTCTTT

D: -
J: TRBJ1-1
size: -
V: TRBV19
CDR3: CASTLTSGTEAFF
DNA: TGTGCCAGTACTTTAACGAGTGGCACTGAAGCTTTCTTT

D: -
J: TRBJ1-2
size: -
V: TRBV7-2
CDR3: CASAAGANYGYTF
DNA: TGTGCCAGCGCCGCCGGGGCTAACTATGGCTACACCTTC

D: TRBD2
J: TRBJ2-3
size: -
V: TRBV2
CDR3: CASTLTSGSTDTQYF
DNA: TGTGCCAGCACCCTGACTAGCGGGAGCACAGATACGCAGTATTTT

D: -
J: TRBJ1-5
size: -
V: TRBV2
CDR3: CASRMTGGPQHF
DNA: TGTGCCAGCAGGATGACTGGCGGGCCCCAGCATTTT

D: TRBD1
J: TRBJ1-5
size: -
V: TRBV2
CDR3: CASSPRLWGGQGRVPQHF
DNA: TGTGCCAGCAGTCCCCGCCTGTGGGGAGGACAGGGGCGGGTGCCCCAGCATTTT

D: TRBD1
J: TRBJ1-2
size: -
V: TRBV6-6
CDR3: CASSPGGRGQRYGYTF
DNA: TGTGCCAGCAGCCCCGGCGGGAGGGGGCAAAGATATGGCTACACCTTC